This TCR beta chain came from a study of breast tumors, draining lymph nodes, adjacent tissues. The lymph nodes were axillary draining lymph nodes from breast cancer patients. Many counts were recorded for this clonotype. Its antigen is currently unknown. The V gene end was trimmed by 4 bases and the J gene end by 5 bases; junction bases not matched to a gene: 12. Germline assignment: CDR1 SGHNT and CDR2 YYREEE (reference sequence). The CDR3 consists of 17 residues. TCRdb re-derived calls from the multiplex PCR reads in MiXCR, one entry per CDR3 protein. The sample lists more than 85,000 distinct CDR3 sequences; over 20% were seen once. Study-level results: Tumor TCR diversity was below lymph nodes but above nontumor tissue. Luminal-like breast cancer showed significantly higher tumor–nontumor repertoire similarity than basal-like.

Sequenced: axillary lymph node tissue. The rearrangement joins TRBV5-4 to TRBJ1-6; 7 nucleotides match TRBD1. This receptor was obtained from a female donor with breast cancer. Some clones in this sample may be carry-over from other donors' samples. The CDR3 region has the DNA TGTGCCAGCAGCCCCGGACCTCCGACAGGGAATAATTCACCCCTCCACTTT. It translates to CASSPGPPTGNNSPLHF.